This record concerns one T cell receptor (beta chain) sequence. Its antigen remains unknown. Donors ranged from 6 to 90 years old and were healthy Caucasians in Russia. This CDR3 comprises 14 residues. Germline CDR1 and CDR2: SEHNR and FQNEAQ (reference sequence). These data belong to a study of blood T cells in healthy people across ages. Next came a second PCR, run for about 7 to 12 cycles, which used a sample-barcoded 5' primer along with a J-beta primer mix. Each of the cDNA molecules was tagged by a template-switch adaptor with 12 random nucleotides. TCRdb processed the 5' RACE reads anew with MiXCR; each CDR3 protein has one entry. The sample has hundreds of thousands of distinct CDR3 sequences, about 61% seen once. General study findings and limits: Comparison with aged donors showed that long-lived donors had more naive CD4+ cells and higher diversity. Naive and antigen-experienced cells could not be conclusively compared, given unsorted PBMCs.

The J gene is TRBJ2-5, the V gene TRBV7-9; 8 bases are a match to TRBD2. The end of the DNA is better explained by TRBJ2-7, so the J call may be wrong. The sequenced material came from blood. The sequence came from a man aged 40-55 years in good health. The CDR3 is CASSSTSGLYEQYF. DNA for the CDR3: TGTGCCAGCAGCTCAACTAGCGGACTGTACGAGCAGTACTTC.